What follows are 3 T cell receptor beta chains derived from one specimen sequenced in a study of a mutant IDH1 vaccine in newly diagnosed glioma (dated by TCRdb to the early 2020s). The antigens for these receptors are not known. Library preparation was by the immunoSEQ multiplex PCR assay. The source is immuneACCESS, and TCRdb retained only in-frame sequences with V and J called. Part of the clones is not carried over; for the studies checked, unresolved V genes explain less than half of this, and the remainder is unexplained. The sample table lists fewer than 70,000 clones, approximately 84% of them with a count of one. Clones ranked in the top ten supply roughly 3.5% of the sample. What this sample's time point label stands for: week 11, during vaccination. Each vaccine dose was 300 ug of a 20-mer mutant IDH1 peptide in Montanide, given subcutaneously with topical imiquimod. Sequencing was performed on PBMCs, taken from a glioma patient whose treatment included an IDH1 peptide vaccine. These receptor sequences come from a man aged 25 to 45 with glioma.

CDR3 in DNA: TGTGCCAGTAGTATAGGTCTCGGCAGGGGCAATGAGCAGTTCTTC. Protein product: CASSIGLGRGNEQFF. The rearrangement links TRBV19 to TRBJ2-1, with a tentative D call TRBD1 (6 bases). Germline V gene lookup returns CDR1 LNHDA and CDR2 SQIVND (reference sequence). V dropped 1 base and J dropped 6 bases, with 13 bases sitting between them. The CDR3 runs 15 residues. Using reference TRBV19 and TRBJ2-1 for the parts outside the CDR3, the full variable domain is DGGITQSPKYLFRKEGQNVTLSCEQNLNHDAMYWYRQDPGQGLRLIYYSQIVNDFQKGDIAEGYSVSREKKESFPLTVTSAQKNPTAFYLCASSIGLGRGNEQFFGPGTRLTVL.

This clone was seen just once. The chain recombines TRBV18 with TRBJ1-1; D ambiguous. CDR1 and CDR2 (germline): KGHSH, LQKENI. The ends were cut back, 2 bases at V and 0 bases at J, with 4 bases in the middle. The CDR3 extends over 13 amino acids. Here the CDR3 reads CASSPGLNTEAFF. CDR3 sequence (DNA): TGTGCCAGCTCACCAGGCTTGAACACTGAAGCTTTCTTT.

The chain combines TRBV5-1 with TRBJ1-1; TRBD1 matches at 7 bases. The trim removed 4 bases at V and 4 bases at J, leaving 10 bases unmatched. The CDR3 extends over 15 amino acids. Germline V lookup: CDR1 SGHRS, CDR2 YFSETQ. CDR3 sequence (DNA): TGCGCCAGCAGCGGCTGGCCGGGACAGCTCACTGAAGCTTTCTTT. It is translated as CASSGWPGQLTEAFF.